This TCR beta chain derives from a study of blood T cell repertoires in COVID-19. Study background: Specimens from acute and convalescent COVID-19 originated in the United States, Italy and Spain. The cDNA or gDNA used as material had been derived from T cells, B-cell-depleted T cells, or PBMCs.

The germline V gene has CDR1 KGHSH and CDR2 LQKENI. The CDR3 is 14 amino acids. The V and J ends lost 4 bases and 1 base respectively, with 10 bases between them. In the authors' methods: Reference gene primer amplification in the assay estimated nucleated cell counts. Here immunoSEQ multiplex PCR was the method, and the copy in TCRdb shows in-frame clones only, minus some. From that table come the V and J calls and clone size; the DNA was used to work out D and trimming. The table has approximately 88,000 clones, approximately 80% seen once. The rearrangement uses TRBV18 and TRBJ1-1; perhaps TRBD1 as D (5 bases). The TCR originated in a woman older than 75 with acute or convalescent COVID-19. Sequencing input: peripheral blood. CDR3 region: CASSLGTANTEAFF. The CDR3 coding sequence is TGTGCCAGCTCACTAGGGACTGCGAACACTGAAGCTTTCTTT.